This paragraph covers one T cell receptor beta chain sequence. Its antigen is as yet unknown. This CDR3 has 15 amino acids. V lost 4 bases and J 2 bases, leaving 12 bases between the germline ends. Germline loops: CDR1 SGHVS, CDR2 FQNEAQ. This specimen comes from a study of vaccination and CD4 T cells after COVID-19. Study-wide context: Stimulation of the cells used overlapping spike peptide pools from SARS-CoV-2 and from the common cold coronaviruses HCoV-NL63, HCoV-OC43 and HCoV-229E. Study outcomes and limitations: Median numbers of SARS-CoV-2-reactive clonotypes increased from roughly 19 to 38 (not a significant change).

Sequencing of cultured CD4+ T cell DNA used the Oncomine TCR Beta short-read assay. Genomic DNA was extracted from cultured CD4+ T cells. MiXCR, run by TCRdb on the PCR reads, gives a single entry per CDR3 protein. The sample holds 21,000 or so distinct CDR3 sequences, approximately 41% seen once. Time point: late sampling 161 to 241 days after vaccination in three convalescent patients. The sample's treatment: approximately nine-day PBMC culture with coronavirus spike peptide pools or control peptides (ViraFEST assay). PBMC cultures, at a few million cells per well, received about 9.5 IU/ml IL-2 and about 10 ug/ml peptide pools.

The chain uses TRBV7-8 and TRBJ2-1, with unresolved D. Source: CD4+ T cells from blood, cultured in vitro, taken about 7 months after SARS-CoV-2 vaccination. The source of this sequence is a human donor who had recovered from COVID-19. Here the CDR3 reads CASSSRIYTYNEQFF. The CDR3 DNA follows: TGTGCCAGCAGCTCTCGTATTTACACCTACAATGAGCAGTTCTTC. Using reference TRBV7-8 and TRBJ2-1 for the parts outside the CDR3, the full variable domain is GAGVSQSPRYKVAKRGQDVALRCDPISGHVSLFWYQQALGQGPEFLTYFQNEAQLDKSGLPSDRFFAERPEGSVSTLKIQRTQQEDSAVYLCASSSRIYTYNEQFFGPGTRLTVL.